This is a list of T cell receptor beta chains from one sample in a study of shared clonotypes between healthy human individuals. The assay was immunoSEQ multiplex PCR, and TCRdb's table has in-frame clones only and misses some. Here the sample spans over 95,000 clones, about 62% being singletons. The sequenced sample was memory CD8+ T cells sorted from blood. These receptors were collected from a woman in her 30s in good health. Both conserved end residues are part of each CDR3. The D gene is left open where the match is weak. Rows may omit the clone size; those that give it use once, few, many or a size class.

V gene	clone size	D gene	J gene	CDR3 protein	CDR3 DNA
TRBV11-2	.	.	TRBJ2-7	CASSLGPVSYEQYF	TGTGCCAGCAGCTTAGGGCCGGTTTCCTACGAGCAGTACTTC
TRBV2	.	.	TRBJ2-1	CASSDTDTSSYNEQFF	TGTGCCAGCAGTGATACCGACACGAGCTCCTACAATGAGCAGTTCTTC
TRBV4-2	.	.	TRBJ2-3	CASSHPPRTDTQYF	TGTGCCAGCAGCCACCCACCTAGGACAGATACGCAGTATTTT
TRBV25-1	few	.	TRBJ2-3	CASSFGTDTQYF	TGTGCCAGCAGTTTTGGCACAGATACGCAGTATTTT
TRBV14	many	.	TRBJ2-7	CASSQFYGYEQYF	TGTGCCAGCAGCCAATTTTACGGCTACGAGCAGTACTTC
TRBV5-1	.	.	TRBJ2-7	CASRDRSYEQYF	TGCGCCAGCAGGGACCGTTCCTACGAGCAGTACTTC
TRBV11-3	.	.	TRBJ1-3	CASSLGSADTIYF	TGTGCCAGCAGCTTAGGATCCGCGGACACCATATATTTT
TRBV2	once	TRBD1	TRBJ2-7	CASRDRGGYEQYF	TGTGCCAGCAGGGACAGGGGAGGGTACGAGCAGTACTTC
TRBV28	.	.	TRBJ1-2	CASSPSVGAFNYGYTF	TGTGCCAGCAGTCCTTCGGTGGGGGCCTTTAACTATGGCTACACCTTC
TRBV9	.	TRBD1	TRBJ1-4	CASSVGGTDEKLFF	TGTGCCAGCAGCGTAGGAGGGACAGATGAAAAACTGTTTTTT